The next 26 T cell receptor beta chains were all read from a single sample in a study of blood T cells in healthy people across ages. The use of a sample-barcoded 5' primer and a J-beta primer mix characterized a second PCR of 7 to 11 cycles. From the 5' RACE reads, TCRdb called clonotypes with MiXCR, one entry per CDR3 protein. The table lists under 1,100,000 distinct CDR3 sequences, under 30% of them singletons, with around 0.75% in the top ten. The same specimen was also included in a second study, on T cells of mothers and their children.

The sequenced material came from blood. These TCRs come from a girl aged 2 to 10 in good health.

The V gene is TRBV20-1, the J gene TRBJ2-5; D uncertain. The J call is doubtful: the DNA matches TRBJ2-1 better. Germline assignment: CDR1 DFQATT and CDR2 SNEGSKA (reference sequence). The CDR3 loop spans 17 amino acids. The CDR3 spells CSARDVGGFSSYNEQFF. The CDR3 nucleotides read TGCAGTGCTAGAGATGTCGGCGGATTCAGCTCCTACAATGAGCAGTTCTTC.

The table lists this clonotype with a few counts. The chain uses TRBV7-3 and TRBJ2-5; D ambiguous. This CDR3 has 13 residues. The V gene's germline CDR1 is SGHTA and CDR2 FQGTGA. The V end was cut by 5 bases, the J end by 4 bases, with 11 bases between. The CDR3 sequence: CASSPQHSETQYF. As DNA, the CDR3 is TGTGCCAGCAGCCCTCAGCATTCAGAGACCCAGTACTTC.

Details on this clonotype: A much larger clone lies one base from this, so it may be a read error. DNA of the CDR3: TGTGCCAGCAGCACAGGACAGGGGGGCATGACCACTGAAGCTTTCTTT. Its translation: CASSTGQGGMTTEAFF. The J gene is TRBJ1-1, the V gene TRBV7-8, with 10 bases lining up with TRBD1. The germline V gene has CDR1 SGHVS and CDR2 FQNEAQ. J gave up 4 bases and V 5 bases, and 10 bases lay outside the gene matches. CDR3 length: 16 residues.

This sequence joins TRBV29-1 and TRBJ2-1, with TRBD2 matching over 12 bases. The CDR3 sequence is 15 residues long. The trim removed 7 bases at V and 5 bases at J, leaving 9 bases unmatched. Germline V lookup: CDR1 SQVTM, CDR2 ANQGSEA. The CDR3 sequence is CSARLAGETHNEQFF. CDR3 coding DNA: TGCAGCGCCCGACTAGCGGGGGAAACCCACAATGAGCAGTTCTTC.

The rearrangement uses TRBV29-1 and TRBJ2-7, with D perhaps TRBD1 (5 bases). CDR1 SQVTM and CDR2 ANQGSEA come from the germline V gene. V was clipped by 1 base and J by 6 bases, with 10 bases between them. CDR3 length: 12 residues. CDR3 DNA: TGCAGCGTTGAAGGCCGACAGAGCGAGCAGTACTTC. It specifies CSVEGRQSEQYF.

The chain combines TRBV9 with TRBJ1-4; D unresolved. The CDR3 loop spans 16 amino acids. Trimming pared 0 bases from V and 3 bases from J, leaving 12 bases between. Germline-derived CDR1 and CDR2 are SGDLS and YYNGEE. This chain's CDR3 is CASSVGPSRPNEKLFF. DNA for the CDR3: TGTGCCAGCAGCGTAGGCCCGTCGCGGCCTAATGAAAAACTGTTTTTT.

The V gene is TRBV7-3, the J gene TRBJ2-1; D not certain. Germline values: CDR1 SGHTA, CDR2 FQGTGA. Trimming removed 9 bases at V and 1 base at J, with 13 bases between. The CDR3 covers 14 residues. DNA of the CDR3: TGTGCCAGTAGTAATGGGGATTCCTACAATGAGCAGTTCTTC. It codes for CASSNGDSYNEQFF.

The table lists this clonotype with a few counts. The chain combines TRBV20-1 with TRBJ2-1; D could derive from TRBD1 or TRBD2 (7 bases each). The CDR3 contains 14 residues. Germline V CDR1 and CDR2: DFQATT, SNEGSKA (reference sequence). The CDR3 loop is CNARDSGIYNEQFF. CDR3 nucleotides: TGCAATGCCCGGGACAGCGGGATCTACAATGAGCAGTTCTTC.

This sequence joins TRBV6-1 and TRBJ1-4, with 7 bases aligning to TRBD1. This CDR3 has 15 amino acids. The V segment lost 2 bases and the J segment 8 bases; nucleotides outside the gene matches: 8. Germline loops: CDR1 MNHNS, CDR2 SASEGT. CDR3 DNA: TGTGCCAGCAGTGAAACCGGGACAGTTATAGAAAAACTGTTTTTT. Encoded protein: CASSETGTVIEKLFF.

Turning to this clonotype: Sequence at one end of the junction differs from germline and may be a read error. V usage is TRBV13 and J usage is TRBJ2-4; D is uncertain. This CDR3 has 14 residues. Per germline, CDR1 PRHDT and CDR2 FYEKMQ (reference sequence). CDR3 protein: CASSLLEVQNIQYF. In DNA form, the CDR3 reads TGTGCCAGCAGCTTATTAGAGGTGCAAAACATCCAGTACTTC.

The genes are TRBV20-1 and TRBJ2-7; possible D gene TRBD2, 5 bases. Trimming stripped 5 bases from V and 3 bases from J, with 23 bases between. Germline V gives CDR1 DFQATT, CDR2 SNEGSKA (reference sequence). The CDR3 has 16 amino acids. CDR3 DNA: TGCAGTGCTGAGGGAATATCGACCGGGGAATACTACGAGCAGTACTTC. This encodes CSAEGISTGEYYEQYF.

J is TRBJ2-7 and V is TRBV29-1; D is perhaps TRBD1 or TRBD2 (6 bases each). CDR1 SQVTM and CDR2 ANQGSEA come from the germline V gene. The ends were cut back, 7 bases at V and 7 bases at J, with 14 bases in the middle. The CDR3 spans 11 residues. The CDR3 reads CSALGGREQYF. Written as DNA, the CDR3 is TGCAGCGCGTTAGGGGGGAGGGAGCAGTACTTC.

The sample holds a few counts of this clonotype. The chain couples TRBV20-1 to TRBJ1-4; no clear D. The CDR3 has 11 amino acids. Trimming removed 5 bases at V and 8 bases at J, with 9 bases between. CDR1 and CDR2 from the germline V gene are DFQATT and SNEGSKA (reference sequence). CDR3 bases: TGCAGTGCTTTAGAGGAAGAAAAACTGTTTTTT. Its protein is CSALEEEKLFF.

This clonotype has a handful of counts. Written as DNA, the CDR3 is TGTGCCAGCAGCCCGCTTGGGGGGGACGCTTTCTTT. Its protein product is CASSPLGGDAFF. V gene TRBV7-8 combines with J gene TRBJ1-1; D may be TRBD1 (5 bases). This CDR3 region has 12 residues. The ends were cut back, 5 bases at V and 11 bases at J, with 15 bases in the middle. Germline assignment: CDR1 SGHVS and CDR2 FQNEAQ.

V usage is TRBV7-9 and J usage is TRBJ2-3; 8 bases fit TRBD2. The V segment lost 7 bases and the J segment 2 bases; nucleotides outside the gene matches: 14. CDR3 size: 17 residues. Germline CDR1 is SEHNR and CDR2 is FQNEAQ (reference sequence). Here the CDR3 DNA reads TGTGCCAGCACCTCCCTACGGCGGGGGGTCAACACAGATACGCAGTATTTT. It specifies CASTSLRRGVNTDTQYF. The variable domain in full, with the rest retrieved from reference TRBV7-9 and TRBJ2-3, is DTGVSQNPRHKITKRGQNVTFRCDPISEHNRLYWYRQTLGQGPEFLTYFQNEAQLEKSRLLSDRFSAERPKGSFSTLEIQRTEQGDSAMYLCASTSLRRGVNTDTQYFGPGTRLTVL.

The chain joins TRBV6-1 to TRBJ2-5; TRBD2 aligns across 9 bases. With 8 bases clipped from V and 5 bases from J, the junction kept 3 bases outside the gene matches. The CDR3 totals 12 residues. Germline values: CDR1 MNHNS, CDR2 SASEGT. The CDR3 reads CASWGLAETQYF. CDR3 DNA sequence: TGTGCCAGCTGGGGACTAGCCGAGACCCAGTACTTC.

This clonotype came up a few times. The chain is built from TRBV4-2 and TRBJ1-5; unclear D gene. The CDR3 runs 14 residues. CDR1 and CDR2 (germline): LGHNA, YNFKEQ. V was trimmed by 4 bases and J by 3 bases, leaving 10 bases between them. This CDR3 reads CASSRTQINQPQHF. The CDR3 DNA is TGTGCCAGCAGCCGGACCCAAATCAATCAGCCCCAGCATTTT.

CDR3 in DNA: TGTGCCAGCAGCCAAGATAGGGGGACTAGCGGGGGATACAATGAGCAGTTCTTC. It codes for CASSQDRGTSGGYNEQFF. The chain uses TRBV4-2 and TRBJ2-1; 14 positions agree with TRBD2. CDR1 is LGHNA and CDR2 is YNFKEQ in the germline V gene. Germline trimming cut 0 bases from V and 4 bases from J; bases unmatched to any gene: 5. This CDR3 contains 18 residues.

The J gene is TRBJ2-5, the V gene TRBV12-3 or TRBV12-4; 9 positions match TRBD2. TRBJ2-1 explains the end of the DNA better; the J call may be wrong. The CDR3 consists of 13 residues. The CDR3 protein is CASKAGGRNEQFF. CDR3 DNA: TGTGCCAGCAAGGCGGGGGGGAGAAATGAGCAGTTCTTC.

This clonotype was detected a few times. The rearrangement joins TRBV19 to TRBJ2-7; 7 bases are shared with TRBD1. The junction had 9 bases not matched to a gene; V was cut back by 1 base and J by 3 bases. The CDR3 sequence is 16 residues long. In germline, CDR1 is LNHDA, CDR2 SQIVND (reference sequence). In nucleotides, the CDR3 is TGTGCCAGTAGTATAGCTTCGGGACAGCTAGTCTACGAGCAGTACTTC. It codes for CASSIASGQLVYEQYF.

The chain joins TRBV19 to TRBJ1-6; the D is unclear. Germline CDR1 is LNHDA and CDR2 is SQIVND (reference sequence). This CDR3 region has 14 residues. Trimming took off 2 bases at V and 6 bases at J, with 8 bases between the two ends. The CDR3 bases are TGTGCCAGTAGTATAATGGATAGTAATTCACCCCTCCACTTT. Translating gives CASSIMDSNSPLHF.

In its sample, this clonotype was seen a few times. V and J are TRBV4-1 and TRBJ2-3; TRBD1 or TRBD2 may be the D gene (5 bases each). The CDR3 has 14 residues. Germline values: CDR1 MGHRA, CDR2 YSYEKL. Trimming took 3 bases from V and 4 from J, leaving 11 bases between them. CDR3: CASSQPRGADTQYF. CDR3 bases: TGCGCCAGCAGCCAGCCCCGGGGCGCAGATACGCAGTATTTT.

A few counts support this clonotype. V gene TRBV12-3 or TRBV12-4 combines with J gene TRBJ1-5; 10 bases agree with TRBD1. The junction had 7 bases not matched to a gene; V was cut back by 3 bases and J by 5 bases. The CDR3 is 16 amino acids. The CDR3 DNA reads TGTGCCAGCAGTTTCGAGACAGGGGGCAGGGATCAGCCCCAGCATTTT. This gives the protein CASSFETGGRDQPQHF.

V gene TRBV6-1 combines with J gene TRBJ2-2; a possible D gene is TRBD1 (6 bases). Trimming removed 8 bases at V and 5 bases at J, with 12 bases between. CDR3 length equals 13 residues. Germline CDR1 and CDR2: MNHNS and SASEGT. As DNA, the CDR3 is TGTGCCAGCTCAGGGGTAGGAACCGGGGAGCTGTTTTTT. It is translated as CASSGVGTGELFF.

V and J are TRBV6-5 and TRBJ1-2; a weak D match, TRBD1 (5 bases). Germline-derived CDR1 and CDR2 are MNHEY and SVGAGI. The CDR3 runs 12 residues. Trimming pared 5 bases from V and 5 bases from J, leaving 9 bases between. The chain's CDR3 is CASSGDLYGYTF. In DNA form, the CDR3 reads TGTGCCAGCAGTGGGGACCTTTATGGCTACACCTTC.

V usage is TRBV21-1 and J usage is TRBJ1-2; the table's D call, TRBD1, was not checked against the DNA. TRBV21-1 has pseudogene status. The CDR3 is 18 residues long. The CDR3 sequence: CASSSPGTESFPNYGYTF. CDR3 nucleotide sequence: TGTGCCAGCAGCTCTCCGGGGACGGAATCTTTCCCAAACTATGGCTACACCTTC.